This T cell receptor (beta chain) was sequenced for a study of beta chain features in type 1 diabetes. Study results and limitations: Among patients with Type 1 diabetes, TCRB CDR3s were moderately but significantly shorter in every one of the four CD4+ subsets. Sequencing the cDNA could make cells with high TCR expression show up more than they should.

cDNA synthesis used the whole RNA isolate, giving expressed TCRB sequences. TCRdb keeps only in-frame clones here, not all; method: immunoSEQ multiplex PCR. The sample holds 300,000 to 400,000 clones, less than 15% seen once. Details on this clone: Its antigen is currently unknown.

V lost 4 bases and J lost 1, with 15 bases in between. Germline V lookup: CDR1 MNHEY, CDR2 SVGAGI. The CDR3 has 16 amino acids. Sample: naive CD4+ T cells from blood. The chain recombines TRBV6-5 with TRBJ2-3; D gene unclear. This clonotype was obtained from a woman aged 18-35 years with type 1 diabetes. The CDR3 nucleotides are TGTGCCAGCAGTTTTAGACCTGACTTGGGCACAGATACGCAGTATTTT. Translation gives CASSFRPDLGTDTQYF.